The clone carrying this TCR beta chain showed up just a few times. Its matching antigen is unknown. With V trimmed by 5 bases and J by 4 bases, 7 bases remained unmatched. The CDR3 spans 16 residues. This record belongs to a study of CD8 T cells in ankylosing spondylitis. Points from the study as a whole: One TCR beta motif, made up of about 8 highly homologous variants, appeared characteristic of ankylosing spondylitis blood. Reported data indicate significant enrichment of disease-linked clones within matched ankylosing spondylitis synovial fluid.

With molecular barcodes, quantitative 5'-RACE was used to make the TCR beta libraries. In TCRdb, the 5' RACE reads were re-called with MiXCR into one record per CDR3 protein. The sample lists around 150,000 distinct CDR3 sequences; around 20% were seen once. This TCR was sampled from a male donor with ankylosing spondylitis or in good health (not recorded which). The chain couples TRBV12-3 or TRBV12-4 to TRBJ2-5; 13 bases map to TRBD2. Sequenced: blood, either unsorted or a sorted T cell fraction (not recorded which). The CDR3 coding sequence is TGTGCCAGCAGTCCCCACGGACTAGCGGGAGTAGAGACCCAGTACTTC. Translated, it gives CASSPHGLAGVETQYF.